The clone carrying this T cell receptor beta chain has a handful of counts. As yet, its antigen is unknown. This record comes from a study of shared clonotypes between healthy human individuals. Study-wide context: CD4 naive and CD4 memory each took three plates per donor, while CD8 naive took two and CD8 memory one. Whole-study results and caveats: Rarefaction gave evidence that sorted-subset sequencing remained incomplete despite large depth.

Per the original data handling: Filtering differed since immunoSEQ provided only junctions, with no quality scores. The data were produced by immunoSEQ multiplex PCR, yet TCRdb's version contains in-frame clones alone and is incomplete. The V and J calls and clone size are taken from that table; D and trimming were inferred from the DNA. This table holds about 690,000 clones, 90% found once. The length of the CDR3 is 13 residues. With 4 bases clipped from V and 9 bases from J, the junction kept 5 bases outside the gene matches. Germline loops: CDR1 SGHAT, CDR2 FQNNGV. CD8 memory pooled CD45RO+ cells and CCR7-negative CD45RA+ TemRA cells.

The clonotype comes from a man aged 18-30 years in good health. Some clones in this sample may be carry-over from other donors' samples. The sample was memory CD8+ T cells from PBMCs. Subset of the sample: CD45RO+ cells pooled with CCR7-negative TemRA cells. V usage is TRBV11-2 and J usage is TRBJ2-1; the match to TRBD2 covers 8 bases. The CDR3, as DNA: TGTGCCAGCAGCTCGGGACTAGGAGGTGAGCAGTTCTTC. Translated, it gives CASSSGLGGEQFF.